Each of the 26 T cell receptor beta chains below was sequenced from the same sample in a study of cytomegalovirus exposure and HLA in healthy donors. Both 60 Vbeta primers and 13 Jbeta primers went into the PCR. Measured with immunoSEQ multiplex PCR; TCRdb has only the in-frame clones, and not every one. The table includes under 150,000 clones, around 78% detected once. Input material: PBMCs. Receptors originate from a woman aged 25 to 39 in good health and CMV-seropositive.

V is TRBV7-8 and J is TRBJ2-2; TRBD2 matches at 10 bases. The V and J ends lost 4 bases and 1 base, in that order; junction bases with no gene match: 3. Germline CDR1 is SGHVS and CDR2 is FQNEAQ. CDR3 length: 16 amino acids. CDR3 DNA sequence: TGTGCCAGCAGCTATCGGACTAGCGGGAACACCGGGGAGCTGTTTTTT. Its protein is CASSYRTSGNTGELFF.

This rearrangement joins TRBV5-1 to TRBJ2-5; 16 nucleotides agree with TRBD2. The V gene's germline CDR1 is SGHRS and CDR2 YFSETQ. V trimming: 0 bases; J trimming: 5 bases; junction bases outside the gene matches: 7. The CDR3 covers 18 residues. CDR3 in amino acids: CASSLEGTSGGAVETQYF. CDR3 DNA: TGCGCCAGCAGCTTGGAGGGGACTAGCGGGGGGGCGGTGGAGACCCAGTACTTC.

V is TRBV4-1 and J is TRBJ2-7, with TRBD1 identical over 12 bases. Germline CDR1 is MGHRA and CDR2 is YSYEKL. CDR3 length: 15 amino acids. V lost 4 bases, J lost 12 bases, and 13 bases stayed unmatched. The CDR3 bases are TGCGCCAGCAGCCCCCCGGGACAGGGGGCGCCCGTCCGGTACTTC. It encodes CASSPPGQGAPVRYF.

CDR3 amino acids: CASSQAQSYTF. The CDR3 coding sequence is TGCGCCAGCAGCCAGGCTCAGAGCTACACCTTC. J is TRBJ1-2 and V is TRBV4-1; D not certain. Trimming removed 3 bases from V and 9 bases from J, with 8 bases in between. This CDR3 has 11 amino acids. Germline V CDR1 and CDR2: MGHRA, YSYEKL.

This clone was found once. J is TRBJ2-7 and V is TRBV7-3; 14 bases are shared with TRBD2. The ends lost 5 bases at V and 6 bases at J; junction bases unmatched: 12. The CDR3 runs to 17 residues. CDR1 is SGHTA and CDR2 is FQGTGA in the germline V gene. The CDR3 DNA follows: TGTGCCAGCAGCCCAACCGGATCCGGGACTAGCGGGGGCGAGCAGTACTTC. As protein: CASSPTGSGTSGGEQYF.

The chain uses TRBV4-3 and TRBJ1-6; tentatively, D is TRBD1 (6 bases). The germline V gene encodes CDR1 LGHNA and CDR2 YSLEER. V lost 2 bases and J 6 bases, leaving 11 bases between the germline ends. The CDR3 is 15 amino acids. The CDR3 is CASSQTGQFNSPLHF. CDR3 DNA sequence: TGCGCCAGCAGCCAAACAGGACAGTTTAATTCACCCCTCCACTTT.

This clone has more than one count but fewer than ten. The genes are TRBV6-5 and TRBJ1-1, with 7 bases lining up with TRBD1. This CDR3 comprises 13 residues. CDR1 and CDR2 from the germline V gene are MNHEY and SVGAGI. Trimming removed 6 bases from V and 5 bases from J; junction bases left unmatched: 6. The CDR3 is CASRSTGKTEAFF. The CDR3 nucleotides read TGTGCCAGCAGGTCGACAGGGAAGACTGAAGCTTTCTTT.

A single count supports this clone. The CDR3 protein is CATSRAGSRDEKLFF. CDR3 sequence (DNA): TGTGCCACCAGCAGAGCAGGGTCCAGGGATGAAAAACTGTTTTTT. J is TRBJ1-4 and V is TRBV15; possibly TRBD1 for D (5 bases). This CDR3 comprises 15 residues. The V and J ends lost 1 base and 6 bases respectively, with 12 bases between them. CDR1 is LNHNV, CDR2 YYDKDF, per germline (reference sequence).

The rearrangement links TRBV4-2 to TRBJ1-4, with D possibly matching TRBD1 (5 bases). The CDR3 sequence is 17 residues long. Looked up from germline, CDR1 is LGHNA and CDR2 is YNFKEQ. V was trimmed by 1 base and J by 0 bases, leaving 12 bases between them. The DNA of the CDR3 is TGTGCCAGCAGCCAAGCGGGGGGGGAGGCAACTAATGAAAAACTGTTTTTT. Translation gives CASSQAGGEATNEKLFF.

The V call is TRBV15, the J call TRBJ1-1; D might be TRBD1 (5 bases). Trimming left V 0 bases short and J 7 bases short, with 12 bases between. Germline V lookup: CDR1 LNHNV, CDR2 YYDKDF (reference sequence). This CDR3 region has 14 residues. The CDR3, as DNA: TGTGCCACCAGCAGAGATCTGAGACAGCGTGAAGCTTTCTTT. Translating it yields CATSRDLRQREAFF.

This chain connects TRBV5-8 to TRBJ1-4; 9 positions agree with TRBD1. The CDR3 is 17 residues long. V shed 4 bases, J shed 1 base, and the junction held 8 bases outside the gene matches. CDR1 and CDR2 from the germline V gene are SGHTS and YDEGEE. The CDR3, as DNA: TGTGCCAGCAGCCCGAGGACAGGGGCGGGAACTAATGAAAAACTGTTTTTT. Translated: CASSPRTGAGTNEKLFF.

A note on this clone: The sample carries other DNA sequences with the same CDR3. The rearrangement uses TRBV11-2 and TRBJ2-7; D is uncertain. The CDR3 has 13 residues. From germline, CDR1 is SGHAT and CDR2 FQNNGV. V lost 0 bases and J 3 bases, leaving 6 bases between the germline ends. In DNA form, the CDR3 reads TGTGCCAGCAGCTTAGATCTAAGCTACGAGCAGTACTTC. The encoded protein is CASSLDLSYEQYF.

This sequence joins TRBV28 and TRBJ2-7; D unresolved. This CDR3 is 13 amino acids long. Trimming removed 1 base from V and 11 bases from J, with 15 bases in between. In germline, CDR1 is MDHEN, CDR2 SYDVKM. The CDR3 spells CASSLSPPRREYF. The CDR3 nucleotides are TGTGCCAGCAGTTTATCCCCCCCTCGACGGGAGTACTTC.

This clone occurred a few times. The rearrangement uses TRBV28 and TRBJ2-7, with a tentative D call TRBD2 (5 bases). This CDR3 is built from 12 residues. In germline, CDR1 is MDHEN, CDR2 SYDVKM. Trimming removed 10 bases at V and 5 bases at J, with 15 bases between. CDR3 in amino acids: CATLRTGDEQYF. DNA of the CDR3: TGTGCCACCCTACGGACCGGGGACGAGCAGTACTTC.

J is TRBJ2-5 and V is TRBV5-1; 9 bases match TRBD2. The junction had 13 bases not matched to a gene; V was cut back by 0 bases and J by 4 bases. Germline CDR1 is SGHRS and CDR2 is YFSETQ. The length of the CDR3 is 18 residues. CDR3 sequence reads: CASSLGLAGSTQGETQYF. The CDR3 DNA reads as TGCGCCAGCAGCTTGGGGCTAGCGGGGTCCACCCAGGGAGAGACCCAGTACTTC.

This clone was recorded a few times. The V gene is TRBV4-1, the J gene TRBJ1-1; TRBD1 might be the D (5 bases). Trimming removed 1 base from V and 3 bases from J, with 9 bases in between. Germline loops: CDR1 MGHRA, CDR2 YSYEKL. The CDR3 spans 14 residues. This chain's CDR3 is CASSQVSGYTEAFF. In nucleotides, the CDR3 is TGCGCCAGCAGCCAAGTGTCAGGGTACACTGAAGCTTTCTTT.

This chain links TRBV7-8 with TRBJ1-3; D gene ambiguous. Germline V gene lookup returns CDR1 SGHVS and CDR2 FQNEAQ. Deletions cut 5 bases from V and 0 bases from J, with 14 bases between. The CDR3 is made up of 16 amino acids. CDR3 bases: TGTGCCAGCAGCCGTAGTCGCGGACTCTCTGGAAACACCATATATTTT. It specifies CASSRSRGLSGNTIYF.

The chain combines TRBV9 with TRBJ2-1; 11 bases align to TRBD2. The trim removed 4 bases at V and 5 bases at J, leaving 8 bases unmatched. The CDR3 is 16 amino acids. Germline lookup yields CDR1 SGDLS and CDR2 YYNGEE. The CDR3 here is CASSTKPSGGHNEQFF. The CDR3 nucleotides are TGTGCCAGCAGCACAAAGCCTAGCGGGGGGCACAATGAGCAGTTCTTC. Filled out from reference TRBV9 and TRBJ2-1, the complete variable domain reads DSGVTQTPKHLITATGQRVTLRCSPRSGDLSVYWYQQSLDQGLQFLIQYYNGEERAKGNILERFSAQQFPDLHSELNLSSLELGDSALYFCASSTKPSGGHNEQFFGPGTRLTVL.

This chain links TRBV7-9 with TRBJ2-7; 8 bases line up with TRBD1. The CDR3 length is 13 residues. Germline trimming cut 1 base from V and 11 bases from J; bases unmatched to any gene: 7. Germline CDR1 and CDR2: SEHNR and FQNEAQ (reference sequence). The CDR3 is CASSLVDRGTKYF. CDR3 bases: TGTGCCAGCAGCTTAGTAGACAGGGGAACGAAGTACTTC.

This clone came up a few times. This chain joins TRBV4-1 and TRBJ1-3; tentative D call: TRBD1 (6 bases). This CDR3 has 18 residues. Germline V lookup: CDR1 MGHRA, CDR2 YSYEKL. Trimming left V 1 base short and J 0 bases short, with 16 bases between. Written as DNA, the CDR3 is TGCGCCAGCAGCCAAGGGTATTTGAGGGGGGGCTCTGGAAACACCATATATTTT. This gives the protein CASSQGYLRGGSGNTIYF.

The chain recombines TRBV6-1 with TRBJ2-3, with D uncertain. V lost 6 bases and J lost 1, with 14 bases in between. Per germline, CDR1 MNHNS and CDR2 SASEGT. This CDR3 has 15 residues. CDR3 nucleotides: TGTGCCAGCAGACAGATGATCTTCGGCACAGATACGCAGTATTTT. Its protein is CASRQMIFGTDTQYF.

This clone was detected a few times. This CDR3 reads CASSATGDNTEAFF. CDR3 sequence (DNA): TGTGCCAGCAGCGCGACAGGGGATAACACTGAAGCTTTCTTT. The chain joins TRBV9 to TRBJ1-1, with 8 bases aligning to TRBD1. The CDR3 is 14 residues long. CDR1 and CDR2 (germline): SGDLS, YYNGEE. The V segment lost 3 bases and the J segment 2 bases; nucleotides outside the gene matches: 3.

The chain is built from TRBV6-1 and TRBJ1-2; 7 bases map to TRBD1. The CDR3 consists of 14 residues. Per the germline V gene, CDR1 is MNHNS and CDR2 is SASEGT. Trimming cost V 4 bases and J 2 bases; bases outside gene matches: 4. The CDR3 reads CASSVTGANYGYTF. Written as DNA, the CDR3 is TGTGCCAGCAGTGTTACAGGGGCCAACTATGGCTACACCTTC.

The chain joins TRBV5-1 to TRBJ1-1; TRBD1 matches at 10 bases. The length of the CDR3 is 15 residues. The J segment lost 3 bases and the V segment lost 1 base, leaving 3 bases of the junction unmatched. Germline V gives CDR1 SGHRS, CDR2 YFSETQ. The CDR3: CASSLFGQGDTEAFF. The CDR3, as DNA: TGCGCCAGCAGCTTGTTCGGACAGGGGGACACTGAAGCTTTCTTT.

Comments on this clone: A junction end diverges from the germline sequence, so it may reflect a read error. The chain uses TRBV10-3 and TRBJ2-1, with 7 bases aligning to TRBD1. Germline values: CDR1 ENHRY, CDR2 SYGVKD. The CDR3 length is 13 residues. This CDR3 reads CVITGTVGDEQFF. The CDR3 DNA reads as TGTGTCATCACCGGGACAGTCGGCGATGAGCAGTTCTTC.

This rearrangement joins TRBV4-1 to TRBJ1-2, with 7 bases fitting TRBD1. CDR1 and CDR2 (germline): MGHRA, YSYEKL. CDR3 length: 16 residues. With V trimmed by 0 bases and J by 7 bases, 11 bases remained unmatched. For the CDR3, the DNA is TGCGCCAGCAGCCAAGAGGTGGGACAGATAAGCTCTGGCTACACCTTC. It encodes CASSQEVGQISSGYTF.